Listed below are T cell receptor beta chains from one sample, sequenced in a study of regulatory T cells in long-lasting Graves disease. TCRdb called the multiplex PCR reads again in MiXCR, with one record for every CDR3 protein. The data hold 450,000 to 600,000 distinct CDR3 sequences, with under 20% observed a single time. This sample was shared with a second study, whose subject was T cells in Graves' hyperthyroidism and ophthalmopathy.

Specimen: peripheral blood mononuclear cells (PBMCs), collected at new diagnosis, from a patient treated with antithyroid drugs. The receptors were gathered from a man in his forties with Graves disease. Each CDR3 is given with its conserved first and last residue. D genes are given only for firm matches. Size values are once, few and many counts, or a class for expanded clones, and some rows have none.

d_call	v_call	j_call	clone_size	cdr3_aa	cdr3_nt
NA	TRBV4-1	TRBJ1-6	NA	CASSQEAGPNSPLHF	TGCGCCAGCAGCCAAGAAGCGGGACCCAATTCACCCCTCCACTTT
NA	TRBV7-9	TRBJ1-3	NA	CASSVGTPGNTIYF	TGTGCCAGCAGCGTCGGGACTCCTGGAAACACCATATATTTT
TRBD1	TRBV15	TRBJ1-2	many	CATSRGGQLYGYTF	TGTGCCACCAGCAGAGGGGGACAGCTCTATGGCTACACCTTC
TRBD2	TRBV2	TRBJ2-1	many	CASNPSRGLAEVGYNEQFF	TGTGCCAGCAACCCCTCTAGGGGACTAGCGGAGGTGGGCTACAATGAGCAGTTCTTC
TRBD2	TRBV6-2/TRBV6-3	TRBJ2-7	few	CASSYSQRDAQQQYF	TGTGCCAGCAGTTACAGTCAGCGGGACGCCCAGCAGCAGTACTTC
TRBD1	TRBV3-1	TRBJ2-5	NA	CASSQVIRQGREETQYF	TGTGCCAGCAGCCAAGTGATTAGACAGGGTAGGGAAGAGACCCAGTACTTC
TRBD1	TRBV28	TRBJ2-3	many	CASSLTGGRSSKQDTQYF	TGTGCCAGCAGTTTAACAGGGGGACGAAGCTCGAAACAAGATACGCAGTATTTT
TRBD2	TRBV28	TRBJ2-3	many	CASSGLASTDTQYF	TGTGCCAGCAGCGGACTAGCTAGCACAGATACGCAGTATTTT
TRBD2	TRBV20-1	TRBJ2-5	NA	CSARGGTNQETQYF	TGCAGTGCTAGAGGGGGGACTAACCAAGAGACCCAGTACTTC
NA	TRBV11-1	TRBJ1-1	NA	CASSLGQQFDTEAFF	TGTGCCAGCAGCTTAGGACAGCAGTTTGACACTGAAGCTTTCTTT
TRBD2	TRBV12-3/TRBV12-4	TRBJ2-1	few	CASKAGVPYNEQFF	TGTGCCAGCAAAGCGGGAGTTCCCTACAATGAGCAGTTCTTC